The TCR beta chain under discussion was sequenced for a study of identical twins. The CDR3 loop spans 15 amino acids. The germline V and J ends were trimmed by 2 bases and 0 bases, with 8 bases remaining between them. In TCRdb, the 5' RACE reads were re-called with MiXCR into one record per CDR3 protein. The sample records approximately 150,000 distinct CDR3 sequences, roughly 3.5% being singletons. Many counts were recorded for this clonotype. This clonotype was obtained from a man between 18 and 29 years old in good health. This chain uses TRBV12-3 or TRBV12-4 with TRBJ1-5, with TRBD1 as a possible D gene (5 bases). The sequenced sample was memory T cells sorted from blood. CDR3 bases: TGTGCCAGCAGTTTAACCGGGGCTAGCAATCAGCCCCAGCATTTT. Protein product: CASSLTGASNQPQHF.